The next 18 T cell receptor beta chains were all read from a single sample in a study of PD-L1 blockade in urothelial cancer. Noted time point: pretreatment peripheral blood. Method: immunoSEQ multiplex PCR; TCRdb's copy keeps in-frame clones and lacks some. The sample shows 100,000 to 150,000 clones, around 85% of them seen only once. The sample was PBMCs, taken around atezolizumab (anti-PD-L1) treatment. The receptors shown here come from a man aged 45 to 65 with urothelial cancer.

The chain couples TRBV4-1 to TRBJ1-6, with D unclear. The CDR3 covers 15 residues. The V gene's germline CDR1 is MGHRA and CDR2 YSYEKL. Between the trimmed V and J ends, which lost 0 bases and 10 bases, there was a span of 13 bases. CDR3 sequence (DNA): TGCGCCAGCAGCCAAGAGCCCGGGAACGAATCACCCCTCCACTTT. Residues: CASSQEPGNESPLHF.

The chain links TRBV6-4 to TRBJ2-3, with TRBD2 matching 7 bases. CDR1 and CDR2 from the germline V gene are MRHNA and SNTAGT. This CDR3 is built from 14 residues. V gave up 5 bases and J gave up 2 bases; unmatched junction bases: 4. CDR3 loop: CASSSTSPTDTQYF. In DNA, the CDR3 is TGTGCCAGCAGTTCGACTAGCCCCACAGATACGCAGTATTTT.

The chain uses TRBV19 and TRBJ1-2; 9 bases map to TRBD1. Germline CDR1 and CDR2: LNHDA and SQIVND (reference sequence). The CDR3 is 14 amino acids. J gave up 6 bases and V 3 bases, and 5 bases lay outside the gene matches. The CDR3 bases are TGTGCCAGTAGTATTACAGGGGGCAGGGATGGCTACACCTTC. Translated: CASSITGGRDGYTF.

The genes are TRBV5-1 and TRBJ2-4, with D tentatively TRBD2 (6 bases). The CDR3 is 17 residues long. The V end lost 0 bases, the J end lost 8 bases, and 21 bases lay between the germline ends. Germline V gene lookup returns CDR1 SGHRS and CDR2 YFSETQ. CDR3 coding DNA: TGCGCCAGCAGCTTGGGTTTCGGAGGGAGTGTTGTAGACATTCAGTACTTC. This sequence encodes CASSLGFGGSVVDIQYF.

The CDR3 region has the DNA TGTGCCAGCAGCTTAGGGGCGGTGGGACAGGGCTTAGGTGAGCAGTTCTTC. It codes for CASSLGAVGQGLGEQFF. The chain is built from TRBV11-3 and TRBJ2-7; 9 bases agree with TRBD1. The J call is in doubt because the DNA end fits TRBJ2-1 better. CDR3 length: 17 amino acids. CDR1 and CDR2 (germline): SGHNT, YENEEA.

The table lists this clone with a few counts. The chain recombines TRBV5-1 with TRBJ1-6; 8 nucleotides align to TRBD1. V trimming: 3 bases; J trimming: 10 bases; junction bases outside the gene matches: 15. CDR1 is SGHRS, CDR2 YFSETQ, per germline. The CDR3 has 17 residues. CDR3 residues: CASSSGGADGGGSPLHF. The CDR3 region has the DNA TGCGCCAGCAGCTCAGGGGGCGCCGACGGGGGCGGGTCACCCCTCCACTTT.

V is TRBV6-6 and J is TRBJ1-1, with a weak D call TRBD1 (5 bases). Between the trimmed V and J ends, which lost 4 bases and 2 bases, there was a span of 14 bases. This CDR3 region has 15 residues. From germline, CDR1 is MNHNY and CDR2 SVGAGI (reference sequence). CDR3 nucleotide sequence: TGTGCCAGCAGTTTACCCGTGACAGCCAACACTGAAGCTTTCTTT. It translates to CASSLPVTANTEAFF.

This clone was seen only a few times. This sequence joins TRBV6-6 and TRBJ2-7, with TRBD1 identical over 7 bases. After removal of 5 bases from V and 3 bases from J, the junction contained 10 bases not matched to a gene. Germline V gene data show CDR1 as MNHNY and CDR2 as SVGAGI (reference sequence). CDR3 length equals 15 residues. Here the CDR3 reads CASSPRQGHFYEQYF. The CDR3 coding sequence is TGTGCCAGCAGTCCGCGACAGGGCCACTTCTACGAGCAGTACTTC.

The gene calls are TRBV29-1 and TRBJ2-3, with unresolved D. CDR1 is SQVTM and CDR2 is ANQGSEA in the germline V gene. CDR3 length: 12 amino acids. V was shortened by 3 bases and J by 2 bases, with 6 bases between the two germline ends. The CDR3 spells CSVDLHTDTQYF. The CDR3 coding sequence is TGCAGCGTTGATTTACACACAGATACGCAGTATTTT.

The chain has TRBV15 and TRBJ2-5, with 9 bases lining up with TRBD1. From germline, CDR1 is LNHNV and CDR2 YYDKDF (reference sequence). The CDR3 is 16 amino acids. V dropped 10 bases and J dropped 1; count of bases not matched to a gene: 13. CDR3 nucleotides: TGTGCCAGCCAGCGCAACAGGGGGCAACTCCAAGAGACCCAGTACTTC. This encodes CASQRNRGQLQETQYF. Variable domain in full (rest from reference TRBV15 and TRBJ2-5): DAMVIQNPRYQVTQFGKPVTLSCSQTLNHNVMYWYQQKSSQAPKLLFHYYDKDFNNEADTPDNFQSRRPNTSFCFLDIRSPGLGDTAMYLCASQRNRGQLQETQYFGPGTRLLVL.

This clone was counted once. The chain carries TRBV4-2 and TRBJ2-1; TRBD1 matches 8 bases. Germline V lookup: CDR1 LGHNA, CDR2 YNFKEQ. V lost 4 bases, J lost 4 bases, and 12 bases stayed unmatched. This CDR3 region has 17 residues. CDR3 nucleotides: TGTGCCAGCAGCCCTATAAAGGAGGGACAGGCATACAATGAGCAGTTCTTC. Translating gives CASSPIKEGQAYNEQFF.

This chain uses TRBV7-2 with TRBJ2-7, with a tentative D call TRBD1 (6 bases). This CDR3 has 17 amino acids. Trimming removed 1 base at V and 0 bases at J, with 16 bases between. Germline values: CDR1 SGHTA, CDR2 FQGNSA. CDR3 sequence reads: CASSLGGRRSSSYEQYF. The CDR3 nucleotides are TGTGCCAGCAGCTTAGGGGGGCGGCGGTCGAGCTCCTACGAGCAGTACTTC. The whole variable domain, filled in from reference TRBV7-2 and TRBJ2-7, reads GAGVSQSPSNKVTEKGKDVELRCDPISGHTALYWYRQSLGQGLEFLIYFQGNSAPDKSGLPSDRFSAERTGGSVSTLTIQRTQQEDSAVYLCASSLGGRRSSSYEQYFGPGTRLTVT.

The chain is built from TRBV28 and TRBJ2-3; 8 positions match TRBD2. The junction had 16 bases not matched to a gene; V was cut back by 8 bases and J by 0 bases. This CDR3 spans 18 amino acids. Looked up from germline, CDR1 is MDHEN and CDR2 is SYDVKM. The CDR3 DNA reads TGTGCCAGCGTTGATGGGCGACTAGCGTCCTCTAGCACAGATACGCAGTATTTT. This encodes CASVDGRLASSSTDTQYF. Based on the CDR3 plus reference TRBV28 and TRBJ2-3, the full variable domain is DVKVTQSSRYLVKRTGEKVFLECVQDMDHENMFWYRQDPGLGLRLIYFSYDVKMKEKGDIPEGYSVSREKKERFSLILESASTNQTSMYLCASVDGRLASSSTDTQYFGPGTRLTVL.

This chain's CDR3 is CASRPHGQGLRGEAFF. CDR3 nucleotide sequence: TGTGCCAGCAGACCGCATGGACAGGGACTGCGCGGTGAAGCTTTCTTT. The rearrangement uses TRBV2 and TRBJ1-1, with TRBD1 matching 8 bases. The CDR3 sequence is 16 residues long. Germline loops: CDR1 SNHLY, CDR2 FYNNEI. V was clipped by 6 bases and J by 7 bases; unmatched bases: 16. The entire variable domain, with the rest obtained from reference TRBV2 and TRBJ1-1, is as follows: EPEVTQTPSHQVTQMGQEVILRCVPISNHLYFYWYRQILGQKVEFLVSFYNNEISEKSEIFDDQFSVERPDGSNFTLKIRSTKLEDSAMYFCASRPHGQGLRGEAFFGQGTRLTVV.

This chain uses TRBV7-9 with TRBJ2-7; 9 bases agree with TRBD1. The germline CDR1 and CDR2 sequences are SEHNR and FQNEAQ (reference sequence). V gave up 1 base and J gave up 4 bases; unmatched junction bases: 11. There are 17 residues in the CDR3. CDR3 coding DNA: TGTGCCAGCAGCTTAGAGTTGGGACAGGGCATGAAATACGAGCAGTACTTC. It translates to CASSLELGQGMKYEQYF.

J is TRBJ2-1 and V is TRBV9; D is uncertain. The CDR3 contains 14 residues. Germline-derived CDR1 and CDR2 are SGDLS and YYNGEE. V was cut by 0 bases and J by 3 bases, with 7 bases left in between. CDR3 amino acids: CASSVAIDYNEQFF. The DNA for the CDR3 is TGTGCCAGCAGCGTAGCTATCGACTACAATGAGCAGTTCTTC.

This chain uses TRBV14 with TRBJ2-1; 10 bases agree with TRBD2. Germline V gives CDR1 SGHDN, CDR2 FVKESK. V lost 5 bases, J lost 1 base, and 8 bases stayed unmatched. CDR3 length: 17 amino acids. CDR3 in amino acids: CASSSFLAGGSYNEQFF. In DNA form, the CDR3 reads TGTGCCAGCAGCTCCTTTTTAGCGGGAGGTTCCTACAATGAGCAGTTCTTC.

The CDR3 protein is CASSSWDRGSEQYF. The CDR3, as DNA: TGTGCCAGCAGCTCCTGGGACCGGGGGAGTGAGCAGTACTTC. The chain joins TRBV7-9 to TRBJ2-7, with D possibly matching TRBD2 (6 bases). V was pared by 4 bases and J by 7 bases, with 17 bases between. CDR3 size: 14 residues. CDR1 and CDR2 from the germline V gene are SEHNR and FQNEAQ (reference sequence).